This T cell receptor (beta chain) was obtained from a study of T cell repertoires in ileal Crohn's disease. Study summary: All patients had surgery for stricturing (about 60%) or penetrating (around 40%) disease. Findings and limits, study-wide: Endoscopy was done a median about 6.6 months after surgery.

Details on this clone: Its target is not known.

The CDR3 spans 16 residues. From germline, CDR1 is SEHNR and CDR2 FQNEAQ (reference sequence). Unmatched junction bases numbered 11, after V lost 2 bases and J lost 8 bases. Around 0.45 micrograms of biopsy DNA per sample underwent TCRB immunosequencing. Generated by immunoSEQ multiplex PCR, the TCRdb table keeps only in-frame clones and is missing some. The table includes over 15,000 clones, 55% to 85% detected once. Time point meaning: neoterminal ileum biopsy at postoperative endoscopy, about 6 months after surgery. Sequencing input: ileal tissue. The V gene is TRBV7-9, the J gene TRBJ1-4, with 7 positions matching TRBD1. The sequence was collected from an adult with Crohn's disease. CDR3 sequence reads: CASSLFSTGVQEKLFF. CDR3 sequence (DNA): TGTGCCAGCAGCTTATTTAGTACAGGGGTACAAGAAAAACTGTTTTTT.